This T cell receptor beta chain was sequenced in a study of CD8 T cells in Susac syndrome. Study-level points and caveats: A relatively small number of individuals underwent TCR sequencing and HLA analysis.

Controls were drawn from healthy donors and were matched for age and sex. Negative magnetic isolation gave CD8+ and CD4+ cells; FACS enriched CD8+ TEMRA. Random hexamers primed reverse transcription of roughly 0.5 to 1 ug RNA. Amplification of TCR beta CDR3 by immunoSEQ multiplex PCR spanned 54 Vbeta and 13 Jbeta. TCRdb recomputed calls from the immunoSEQ multiplex PCR reads with MiXCR, one row per CDR3 protein. The table has roughly 120,000 distinct CDR3 sequences, 95% to 98% seen once. This clonotype was counted once. Its cognate antigen is unknown. The trim removed 5 bases at V and 8 bases at J, leaving 7 bases unmatched. The length of the CDR3 is 13 residues. Germline V CDR1 and CDR2: DFQATT, SNEGSKA (reference sequence).

The V call is TRBV20-1, the J call TRBJ1-2; 11 bases fit TRBD1. Sequencing input: CD4+ T cells from PBMCs. This sequence originates from a human donor in good health. Here the CDR3 DNA reads TGCAGTGCTGGGGACAGGGGGGGGCAGGGCTACACCTTC. It codes for CSAGDRGGQGYTF.